These T cell receptor beta chains were read from a single sample in a study of cytomegalovirus exposure and HLA in healthy donors. The data were produced by immunoSEQ multiplex PCR, yet TCRdb's version contains in-frame clones alone and is incomplete. The sample holds just over 200,000 clones, 75% to 90% seen once. Source material: PBMCs. These receptors originate from a woman between 40 and 50 years old in good health and CMV-seronegative. Each CDR3 is given with its conserved first and last residue. The order of the fields is V gene, J gene, D gene, clone size, CDR3 DNA, CDR3 protein. The D gene is left open where the match is weak. Some rows have no size entry. The others give once, few or many, or a class for an expanded clone.

v_call: TRBV2
j_call: TRBJ2-7
d_call: -
clone_size: few
cdr3_nt: TGTGCCAGCAGTGAAGGACAGCTCCCTTCCTACGAGCAGTACTTC
cdr3_aa: CASSEGQLPSYEQYF

v_call: TRBV4-1
j_call: TRBJ2-1
d_call: -
clone_size: -
cdr3_nt: TGCGCCAGCAGAACGGGAGTACATGAGCAGTTCTTC
cdr3_aa: CASRTGVHEQFF

v_call: TRBV7-9
j_call: TRBJ1-4
d_call: -
clone_size: -
cdr3_nt: TGTGCCAGCAGCACCCTCGGGGCTAATGAAAAACTGTTTTTT
cdr3_aa: CASSTLGANEKLFF

v_call: TRBV4-1
j_call: TRBJ2-7
d_call: -
clone_size: -
cdr3_nt: TGCGCCAGCAGCCAAGATCCCCAGGTGCAGGGGATGTACGAGCAGTACTTC
cdr3_aa: CASSQDPQVQGMYEQYF

v_call: TRBV28
j_call: TRBJ2-7
d_call: -
clone_size: -
cdr3_nt: TGTGCCAGCAGTGGGGGGTATAGCGAGCAGTACTTC
cdr3_aa: CASSGGYSEQYF

v_call: TRBV28
j_call: TRBJ1-1
d_call: TRBD1
clone_size: -
cdr3_nt: TGTGCCAGCAGTTTATCCGGGACAGGGAAAATGAACACTGAAGCTTTCTTT
cdr3_aa: CASSLSGTGKMNTEAFF

v_call: TRBV7-7
j_call: TRBJ2-3
d_call: TRBD1
clone_size: -
cdr3_nt: TGTGCCAGCAGCACCACCACAGGGGGCGTGCAGTATTTT
cdr3_aa: CASSTTTGGVQYF

v_call: TRBV6-1
j_call: TRBJ2-4
d_call: -
clone_size: -
cdr3_nt: TGTGCCAGCAGTGGAGCCGGGAGAGGGGCCAAAAACATTCAGTACTTC
cdr3_aa: CASSGAGRGAKNIQYF

v_call: TRBV5-1
j_call: TRBJ2-7
d_call: TRBD1
clone_size: -
cdr3_nt: TGCGCCAGCAGCGGGACAGGGGGCCATTACGAGCAGTACTTC
cdr3_aa: CASSGTGGHYEQYF

v_call: TRBV28
j_call: TRBJ2-3
d_call: TRBD2
clone_size: -
cdr3_nt: TGTGCCAGCAGTAGGGCGGGAGGACCAGATACGCAGTATTTT
cdr3_aa: CASSRAGGPDTQYF

v_call: TRBV5-1
j_call: TRBJ2-3
d_call: -
clone_size: -
cdr3_nt: TGCGCCAGCAGCAACACGCGGGGAGATACGCAGTATTTT
cdr3_aa: CASSNTRGDTQYF

v_call: TRBV7-8
j_call: TRBJ2-1
d_call: TRBD2
clone_size: -
cdr3_nt: TGTGCCAGCAGCCCGGGACTAGCGGCCTCCAGCTCCTACAATGAGCAGTTCTTC
cdr3_aa: CASSPGLAASSSYNEQFF

v_call: TRBV7-3
j_call: TRBJ1-1
d_call: -
clone_size: -
cdr3_nt: TGTGCCAGCAGCCGATCCCTCGGCGGGTCTGCCACTGAAGCTTTCTTT
cdr3_aa: CASSRSLGGSATEAFF

v_call: TRBV28
j_call: TRBJ2-7
d_call: TRBD1
clone_size: -
cdr3_nt: TGTGCCAGCAGCTACCTTGTGGGACAGCCAGCCTACGAGCAGTACTTC
cdr3_aa: CASSYLVGQPAYEQYF

v_call: TRBV19
j_call: TRBJ2-7
d_call: -
clone_size: -
cdr3_nt: TGTGCCAGTAGTATTATCGGGGGTTCCTACGAGCAGTACTTC
cdr3_aa: CASSIIGGSYEQYF

v_call: TRBV7-9
j_call: TRBJ2-1
d_call: TRBD2
clone_size: -
cdr3_nt: TGTGCCAGCAGCTCTAAGGTTGGGAGGGCTGATGAGCAGTTCTTC
cdr3_aa: CASSSKVGRADEQFF

v_call: TRBV7-8
j_call: TRBJ1-3
d_call: -
clone_size: -
cdr3_nt: TGTGCCAGCAGTTGGACAGACTCTGGAAACACCATATATTTT
cdr3_aa: CASSWTDSGNTIYF

v_call: TRBV4-1
j_call: TRBJ1-1
d_call: -
clone_size: -
cdr3_nt: TGCGCCAGCAGCCCCTACGGGGTGAACACTGAAGCTTTCTTT
cdr3_aa: CASSPYGVNTEAFF

v_call: TRBV18
j_call: TRBJ2-5
d_call: -
clone_size: -
cdr3_nt: TGTGCCAGCTCACCCCCCACTACTGTCCAAGAGACCCAGTACTTC
cdr3_aa: CASSPPTTVQETQYF

v_call: TRBV27
j_call: TRBJ2-3
d_call: -
clone_size: few
cdr3_nt: TGTGCCAGCAGTTTCGCGGGGGCTAGCACAGATACGCAGTATTTT
cdr3_aa: CASSFAGASTDTQYF

v_call: TRBV14
j_call: TRBJ2-5
d_call: -
clone_size: -
cdr3_nt: TGTGCCAGCAGCTCACAGGTTGCAGAGACCCAGTACTTC
cdr3_aa: CASSSQVAETQYF

v_call: TRBV5-8
j_call: TRBJ1-2
d_call: TRBD1
clone_size: -
cdr3_nt: TGTGCCAGCAGCGGGTACCGGGACAGGGACTATGGCTACACCTTC
cdr3_aa: CASSGYRDRDYGYTF

v_call: TRBV4-1
j_call: TRBJ2-7
d_call: TRBD2
clone_size: -
cdr3_nt: TGCGCCAGCAGCAGACTAGGCGGGAGCTCCTACGAGCAGTACTTC
cdr3_aa: CASSRLGGSSYEQYF

v_call: TRBV7-9
j_call: TRBJ2-3
d_call: TRBD2
clone_size: -
cdr3_nt: TGTTCCAGCAGCTTAGGCCTAGCGGGACCCACAGATACGCAGTATTTT
cdr3_aa: CSSSLGLAGPTDTQYF

v_call: TRBV28
j_call: TRBJ1-1
d_call: -
clone_size: -
cdr3_nt: TGTGCCAGCAGTCCGAGCCCGGGAGTTATGAACACTGAAGCTTTCTTT
cdr3_aa: CASSPSPGVMNTEAFF

v_call: TRBV15
j_call: TRBJ2-1
d_call: TRBD2
clone_size: few
cdr3_nt: TGTGCCACCAGCAGACGGAGCGGGGACTACAATGAGCAGTTCTTC
cdr3_aa: CATSRRSGDYNEQFF

v_call: TRBV11-2
j_call: TRBJ1-2
d_call: -
clone_size: -
cdr3_nt: TGTGCCAGCAGCTTAGGGGCCCAGTCATCTGGCTACACCTTC
cdr3_aa: CASSLGAQSSGYTF

v_call: TRBV15
j_call: TRBJ1-4
d_call: TRBD1
clone_size: -
cdr3_nt: TGTGCCACCAGTATGTTTCGGGACAGGACTTTT
cdr3_aa: CATSMFRDRTF

v_call: TRBV5-5
j_call: TRBJ1-1
d_call: -
clone_size: -
cdr3_nt: TGTGCCAGCAGCTGGACAGTGAACACTGAAGCTTTCTTT
cdr3_aa: CASSWTVNTEAFF

v_call: TRBV7-9
j_call: TRBJ1-1
d_call: TRBD1
clone_size: -
cdr3_nt: TGTGCCAGCAGCCAGGGGGTGAACACTGAAGCTTTCTTT
cdr3_aa: CASSQGVNTEAFF

v_call: TRBV19
j_call: TRBJ1-5
d_call: TRBD1
clone_size: -
cdr3_nt: TGTGCCACCTCCGACCACAGGGGCCAGCCCCAGCATTTT
cdr3_aa: CATSDHRGQPQHF

v_call: TRBV6-5
j_call: TRBJ1-1
d_call: TRBD1
clone_size: -
cdr3_nt: TGTGCCAACAGTTTCGAACAACAGGGGGTAGCTTTCTTT
cdr3_aa: CANSFEQQGVAFF

v_call: TRBV29-1
j_call: TRBJ2-1
d_call: -
clone_size: -
cdr3_nt: TGCAGTATTACAGCCGAACAGTTCTTC
cdr3_aa: CSITAEQFF

v_call: TRBV19
j_call: TRBJ1-3
d_call: TRBD1
clone_size: few
cdr3_nt: TGTGCCAGTAGTATGGCCAGCAGGGGGACTGGAAACACCATATATTTT
cdr3_aa: CASSMASRGTGNTIYF

v_call: TRBV6-1
j_call: TRBJ1-2
d_call: TRBD1
clone_size: once
cdr3_nt: TGTGCCAGCTGGACTTTGACAGGGAGTAACTATGGCTACACCTTC
cdr3_aa: CASWTLTGSNYGYTF

v_call: TRBV18
j_call: TRBJ1-2
d_call: TRBD1
clone_size: -
cdr3_nt: TGTGCCAGCTCACTCCTGATGGGACAGACTAACTATGGCTACACCTTC
cdr3_aa: CASSLLMGQTNYGYTF

v_call: TRBV14
j_call: TRBJ1-2
d_call: -
clone_size: -
cdr3_nt: TGTGCCAGCAGCCAACAGGCCAACTCGTATGGCTACACCTTC
cdr3_aa: CASSQQANSYGYTF

v_call: TRBV7-9
j_call: TRBJ2-2
d_call: -
clone_size: -
cdr3_nt: TGTTCCAGCTCCTTTAGCGAAAACACCGGGGAGCTGTTTTTT
cdr3_aa: CSSSFSENTGELFF

v_call: TRBV19
j_call: TRBJ1-1
d_call: TRBD1
clone_size: few
cdr3_nt: TGTGCCAGTAGCCGACAGGGCCTGAACACTGAAGCTTTCTTT
cdr3_aa: CASSRQGLNTEAFF

v_call: TRBV30
j_call: TRBJ1-4
d_call: -
clone_size: few
cdr3_nt: TGTGCCTGGAGTGGACAGGTGGAAAAACTGTTTTTT
cdr3_aa: CAWSGQVEKLFF

v_call: TRBV2
j_call: TRBJ2-1
d_call: -
clone_size: -
cdr3_nt: TGTGCCAGCATCTCGACAATGCAGGGCCCCTACAATGAGCAGTTCTTC
cdr3_aa: CASISTMQGPYNEQFF

v_call: TRBV5-1
j_call: TRBJ1-3
d_call: -
clone_size: once
cdr3_nt: TGCGCCAGCAGCCCCCGCTCTGGAAACACCATATATTTT
cdr3_aa: CASSPRSGNTIYF

v_call: TRBV27
j_call: TRBJ2-1
d_call: TRBD2
clone_size: -
cdr3_nt: TGTGCCAGCAGTTCGGCGGGAGGCCCTTACAATGAGCAGTTCTTC
cdr3_aa: CASSSAGGPYNEQFF

v_call: TRBV19
j_call: TRBJ1-2
d_call: -
clone_size: -
cdr3_nt: TGTGCCATCAGCCCATCGGGGGGCTCTCCCTTAGGCTACACCTTC
cdr3_aa: CAISPSGGSPLGYTF

v_call: TRBV28
j_call: TRBJ1-2
d_call: -
clone_size: -
cdr3_nt: TGTGCCAGCAGTTTATCGAGCGGCGGCTTCGCCTTC
cdr3_aa: CASSLSSGGFAF

v_call: TRBV5-8
j_call: TRBJ2-3
d_call: TRBD1
clone_size: -
cdr3_nt: TGTGCCAGCAGCACCACAGGGGTGAGCACAGATACGCAGTATTTT
cdr3_aa: CASSTTGVSTDTQYF

v_call: TRBV6-1
j_call: TRBJ1-2
d_call: TRBD1
clone_size: -
cdr3_nt: TGTGCCAGCAGTGAAACATGGGACAGGAACCATGGCTACACCTTC
cdr3_aa: CASSETWDRNHGYTF

v_call: TRBV4-1
j_call: TRBJ2-7
d_call: -
clone_size: -
cdr3_nt: TGCGCCAGCAGCCAAGCGCAGGGGCTCATGGGTTACGAGCAGTACTTC
cdr3_aa: CASSQAQGLMGYEQYF